This T cell receptor (beta chain) was profiled in a study of T cells in Graves' hyperthyroidism and ophthalmopathy. Study in general: Blood from the periphery was taken at initial diagnosis, before any treatment.

As concerns this clonotype: The antigen remains unidentified.

Germline V gene lookup returns CDR1 KGHSH and CDR2 LQKENI. The trim removed 3 bases at V and 3 bases at J, leaving 8 bases unmatched. This CDR3 comprises 16 residues. Study-level findings and limits: Expanded thyroid clonotypes (above 0.001) were mostly also found in blood.

Investigators excluded patients with uncontrolled infection, other autoimmune disease, pregnancy or lactation. The study based diagnoses on clinical symptoms, serum thyroxine and TRAb, thyroid ultrasound and orbital computed tomography. Researchers amplified the TCR beta CDR3 regions from RNA transcripts. Primed by the HTBI set, a first-round RT-PCR was run on the TCR CDR3. TCRdb re-derived calls from the multiplex PCR reads in MiXCR, one entry per CDR3 protein. The sample has hundreds of thousands of distinct CDR3 sequences; over 35% are singletons. The sequenced material came from blood. The V and J genes are TRBV18 and TRBJ1-3; TRBD1 matches 7 bases. The sequence came from a man younger than 35 with Graves' hyperthyroidism. CDR3 sequence: CASSPPGTVGGNTIYF. CDR3 in DNA: TGTGCCAGCTCACCCCCCGGGACAGTGGGTGGAAACACCATATATTTT.